These 17 T cell receptor beta chains were sequenced from one sample in a study of cytomegalovirus exposure and HLA in healthy donors. Primers: 60 Vbeta forward and 13 Jbeta reverse. Sequenced by immunoSEQ multiplex PCR; TCRdb stores in-frame clones only, minus some. The repertoire includes fewer than 250,000 clones, nearly 80% of them detected once, and less than 2% sits in the top ten. Sequencing used PBMCs. The receptor set was obtained from a male donor in good health and CMV-seronegative.

V is TRBV2 and J is TRBJ1-5, with D perhaps TRBD1 (6 bases). Germline CDR1 is SNHLY and CDR2 is FYNNEI. The germline V and J ends were trimmed by 2 bases and 5 bases, with 10 bases remaining between them. The CDR3 runs 14 residues. CDR3 amino acids: CASSEQGLDQPQHF. Here the CDR3 DNA reads TGTGCCAGCAGTGAACAGGGGCTGGATCAGCCCCAGCATTTT.

This clone came up once. The chain combines TRBV6-1 with TRBJ1-1; no definite D call. Trimming shortened V by 3 bases and J by 5 bases, and 7 bases separated the two germline ends. CDR1 is MNHNS and CDR2 is SASEGT in the germline V gene. The CDR3 length is 12 residues. This CDR3 is CASSEGGTEAFF. In nucleotides, the CDR3 is TGTGCCAGCAGTGAGGGAGGAACTGAAGCTTTCTTT.

The chain has TRBV7-9 and TRBJ1-2, with D uncertain. The V end was cut by 4 bases, the J end by 0 bases, with 12 bases between. There are 15 residues in the CDR3. Per germline, CDR1 SEHNR and CDR2 FQNEAQ (reference sequence). The CDR3 sequence: CASSSSSLANYGYTF. For the CDR3, the DNA is TGTGCCAGCAGCTCTTCGTCCCTAGCTAACTATGGCTACACCTTC.

In DNA, the CDR3 is TGTGCCAGCAGCTTCGACAGGGTGGCCGGGGAGCTGTTTTTT. As protein: CASSFDRVAGELFF. The rearrangement joins TRBV5-4 to TRBJ2-2; TRBD1 agrees at 7 bases. CDR3 size: 14 residues. V was pared by 2 bases and J by 6 bases, with 4 bases of the junction left unmatched. Germline values: CDR1 SGHNT, CDR2 YYREEE (reference sequence).

The chain carries TRBV9 and TRBJ2-1; 8 nucleotides line up with TRBD1. The CDR3 covers 17 residues. In germline, CDR1 is SGDLS, CDR2 YYNGEE. V was clipped by 5 bases and J by 0 bases; unmatched bases: 10. This CDR3 reads CASSHKTGESSYNEQFF. The CDR3 coding sequence is TGTGCCAGCAGTCATAAGACAGGGGAATCCTCCTACAATGAGCAGTTCTTC.

J is TRBJ1-5 and V is TRBV6-4, with D maybe TRBD1 (6 bases). This CDR3 comprises 20 residues. CDR1 is MRHNA, CDR2 SNTAGT, per germline. Trimming took off 4 bases at V and 0 bases at J, with 25 bases between the two ends. The CDR3 DNA follows: TGTGCCAGCAGTGTCAAAAAGACAGGTGGAGGCCTTTATAGCAATCAGCCCCAGCATTTT. Residues: CASSVKKTGGGLYSNQPQHF.

The chain carries TRBV5-1 and TRBJ2-7; no definite D call. V gave up 0 bases and J gave up 3 bases, with 7 bases separating them. The CDR3 is made up of 13 amino acids. CDR1 is SGHRS and CDR2 is YFSETQ in the germline V gene. CDR3 bases: TGCGCCAGCAGCTTGGTACACTACTACGAGCAGTACTTC. Translating gives CASSLVHYYEQYF.

The rearrangement links TRBV11-2 to TRBJ2-7; 8 bases agree with TRBD1. Germline CDR1 is SGHAT and CDR2 is FQNNGV. CDR3 length: 15 residues. V lost 5 bases and J lost 2; bases outside the gene matches: 8. For the CDR3, the DNA is TGTGCCAGCAGCGTCCCCGGGACAGGCGCCTACGAGCAGTACTTC. The encoded protein is CASSVPGTGAYEQYF.

The chain links TRBV10-3 to TRBJ1-1; D may be TRBD1 (5 bases). The CDR3 has 13 residues. V was trimmed by 7 bases and J by 4 bases, leaving 13 bases between them. The germline gives CDR1 ENHRY, CDR2 SYGVKD. CDR3 in DNA: TGTGCCATCACCCTTGGGGGGTCCACTGAAGCTTTCTTT. It encodes CAITLGGSTEAFF.

The rearrangement links TRBV11-2 to TRBJ2-7; D is ambiguous. Germline loops: CDR1 SGHAT, CDR2 FQNNGV. This CDR3 is built from 16 residues. Trimming pared 1 base from V and 0 bases from J, leaving 13 bases between. CDR3 region: CASSLVLGRSSYEQYF. The DNA of the CDR3 is TGTGCCAGCAGCTTAGTGCTAGGAAGAAGCTCCTACGAGCAGTACTTC. The full variable domain, in which reference TRBV11-2 and TRBJ2-7 provide the parts outside the CDR3, is EAGVAQSPRYKIIEKRQSVAFWCNPISGHATLYWYQQILGQGPKLLIQFQNNGVVDDSQLPKDRFSAERLKGVDSTLKIQPAKLEDSAVYLCASSLVLGRSSYEQYFGPGTRLTVT.

The chain carries TRBV2 and TRBJ2-3; 9 bases are a match to TRBD1. Trimming at V came to 8 bases and at J to 6 bases, leaving 3 bases not matched to a gene. CDR1 and CDR2 from the germline V gene are SNHLY and FYNNEI. The CDR3 has 12 residues. CDR3 sequence (DNA): TGTGCCAGCCCGACAGGGGGGGATACGCAGTATTTT. Its protein is CASPTGGDTQYF.

The rearrangement uses TRBV4-3 and TRBJ1-1; D is perhaps TRBD1 (5 bases). V shed 6 bases and J shed 2 bases, with 19 bases lying between them. This CDR3 contains 16 residues. Germline V lookup: CDR1 LGHNA, CDR2 YSLEER. Here the CDR3 DNA reads TGCGCCAGCAGACCCTCCTGGCGGGACGTTAACACTGAAGCTTTCTTT. This gives the protein CASRPSWRDVNTEAFF.

The V and J genes are TRBV29-1 and TRBJ2-7; the D is unclear. V was cut by 6 bases and J by 0 bases, with 9 bases left in between. This CDR3 is built from 12 residues. The V gene's germline CDR1 is SQVTM and CDR2 ANQGSEA. This CDR3 reads CSVRNSSYEQYF. The CDR3 coding sequence is TGCAGCGTGCGAAACAGCTCCTACGAGCAGTACTTC.

V gene TRBV4-3 combines with J gene TRBJ2-7, with a tentative D call TRBD1 (6 bases). The V end lost 2 bases, the J end lost 6 bases, and 17 bases lay between the germline ends. Germline loops: CDR1 LGHNA, CDR2 YSLEER. The CDR3 is 15 residues long. CDR3 amino acids: CASSQTQGKTGEQYF. CDR3 DNA sequence: TGCGCCAGCAGCCAAACACAGGGTAAGACCGGCGAGCAGTACTTC.

The chain couples TRBV4-3 to TRBJ2-7; 9 bases fit TRBD2. Germline CDR1 LGHNA, CDR2 YSLEER. The V segment lost 4 bases and the J segment 4 bases; nucleotides outside the gene matches: 8. The CDR3 totals 15 residues. The CDR3 DNA follows: TGCGCCAGCAGCCCAGAGGCTAGCGGGGCTTACGAGCAGTACTTC. Translation gives CASSPEASGAYEQYF.

This clone came up once. V and J are TRBV30 and TRBJ1-1; D unclear. Germline V gives CDR1 GTSNPN, CDR2 SVGIG (reference sequence). The ends were cut back, 8 bases at V and 6 bases at J, with 16 bases in the middle. The CDR3 extends over 12 amino acids. This CDR3 reads CATYLSRAEAFF. Here the CDR3 DNA reads TGTGCCACATACCTTTCTAGAGCTGAAGCTTTCTTT.

The chain is built from TRBV19 and TRBJ2-7; D possibly corresponds to TRBD1 (5 bases). The germline CDR1 and CDR2 sequences are LNHDA and SQIVND (reference sequence). The CDR3 loop spans 12 amino acids. V shed 3 bases and J shed 5 bases, with 8 bases lying between them. The CDR3 DNA reads TGTGCCAGTAGTATCGCAGGGAACGAGCAGTACTTC. Amino acid sequence: CASSIAGNEQYF.